The T cell receptor (beta chain) described here comes from a study of CD8 T cells in ankylosing spondylitis (dated by TCRdb to 2016 to 2017). Notes on the research overall: The study profiled T cell receptor beta repertoires in healthy donors and ankylosing spondylitis patients to find disease-linked TCR variants. Samples of peripheral blood were taken, and for ankylosing spondylitis patients, synovial fluid was collected as well. The full study cohort comprised 25 ankylosing spondylitis patients and some 100 healthy donors. Findings and caveats that apply to the study as a whole: The disease-linked clones were reported as significantly enriched in matched synovial fluid samples from ankylosing spondylitis patients. Blood from ankylosing spondylitis patients appeared to be characterized by a TCR beta motif made up of several highly homologous amino acid variants. Some motif variants were previously reported in synovial fluid and blood of reactive arthritis patients, suggesting common disease-initiation mechanisms. In peripheral blood, the disease-linked clones were found at relatively low frequencies and had a CD8+ phenotype.

A note on this clonotype: Which antigen it targets is not known. Base-call qualities are not available, and no considerably larger clone is one nucleotide away.

The germline V gene (reference sequence) gives CDR1 as DFQATT and CDR2 as SNEGSKA. V is trimmed back by 0 bases and J by 10 bases, and the junction contains 16 bases that no gene match accounts for. Reading from cysteine to phenylalanine, the CDR3 counts 19 amino acids. Only CDR3 DNA remains: 57 bases, in frame from the first base. Sequencing relied on an Illumina HiSeq 2500. Quantitative 5'-RACE with molecular barcodes was used to prepare TCR beta libraries. From the authors' description of their analysis: Disease-linked TCR variants were identified with a new computational method built on a probabilistic model of VDJ rearrangement. The public sequencing data were trimmed at Q25 with fastp and processed into clonotypes with MiXCR by TCRdb, which kept only in-frame beta chains. Each entry is one CDR3 protein sequence, shown with its most common DNA and genes. The V and J calls and clone size come from TCRdb's table, not from the authors' own analysis. The sample contains tens of thousands of distinct CDR3 sequences, around 30% of them found a single time. The ten largest clones add up to nearly 60% of the sample.

The receptor comes from a male donor with ankylosing spondylitis or in good health (not recorded which). Source material: blood, either unsorted or a sorted T cell fraction (not recorded which). The receptor chain draws on TRBV20-1 and TRBJ2-2; a stretch of 14 junction bases matches TRBD2. The CDR3 is CSARDPHQTSGRGIVELFF. DNA sequence: TGCAGTGCTAGAGACCCGCATCAGACTAGCGGGAGGGGGATCGTGGAGCTGTTTTTT.